This TCR beta chain was documented in a study of cytomegalovirus exposure and HLA in healthy donors. The CDR3 has 15 amino acids. V was cut by 4 bases and J by 0 bases, with 13 bases left in between. Germline loops: CDR1 SGHRS, CDR2 YFSETQ. Healthy bone marrow donors made up the donor group. Researchers ran the PCR with 60 Vbeta and 13 Jbeta primers. This table comes from immunoSEQ multiplex PCR, and its TCRdb copy is limited to in-frame clones, with some not included. This sample has about 84,000 clones, with about 60% found just once. There are a few counts of this clone. This sequence was found in a woman aged 40 to 50 in good health and CMV-seropositive. This chain connects TRBV5-1 to TRBJ1-1; a possible D gene is TRBD1 (5 bases). Material: PBMCs. As DNA, the CDR3 is TGCGCCAGCAGCGGTGCAGGGAACATGAACACTGAAGCTTTCTTT. Encoded protein: CASSGAGNMNTEAFF.